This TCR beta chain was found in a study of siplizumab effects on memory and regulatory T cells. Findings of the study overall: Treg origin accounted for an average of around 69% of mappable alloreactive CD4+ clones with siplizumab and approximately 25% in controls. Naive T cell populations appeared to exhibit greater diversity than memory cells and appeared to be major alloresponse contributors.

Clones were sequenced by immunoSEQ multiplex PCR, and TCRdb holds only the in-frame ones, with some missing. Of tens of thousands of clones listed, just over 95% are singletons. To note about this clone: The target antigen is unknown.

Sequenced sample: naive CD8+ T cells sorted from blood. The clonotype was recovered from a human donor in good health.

The CDR3 loop is CASSQVSPGELFF. The CDR3, as DNA: TGCGCCAGCAGCCAAGTAAGCCCCGGGGAGCTGTTTTTT. The V gene is TRBV4-3, the J gene TRBJ2-2; D gene unclear. The CDR3 length is 13 residues. The ends were cut back, 1 base at V and 6 bases at J, with 6 bases in the middle. The V gene's germline CDR1 is LGHNA and CDR2 YSLEER.